This TCR beta chain was recovered during a study of tumor-infiltrating lymphocytes in primary liver carcinoma. Unsorted whole blood supplied the RNA, and germline DNA was extracted too. Trimming removed 2 bases from V and 4 bases from J, with 15 bases in between. This CDR3 spans 15 amino acids. Germline V lookup: CDR1 SGHDT, CDR2 YYEEEE. TCR beta cDNA came from approximately 540 ng total RNA, primed with a constant-region primer. Library construction for TCR beta comprised three nested multiplex PCR rounds performed with slightly modified ARM-PCR. It was with TRBV1-TRBV30 forward primers and a C-beta reverse primer that the first two PCR rounds were run, at about 10 cycles each. TCRdb reprocessed the multiplex PCR reads via MiXCR and lists one record per CDR3 protein. Of hundreds of thousands of distinct CDR3 sequences listed, 58% are singletons.

Sequenced sample: peripheral blood. This TCR was sampled from a woman aged 25 to 39 with primary liver carcinoma and hepatitis B virus infection. The chain employs TRBV5-6 and TRBJ1-2, with no clear D. The DNA for the CDR3 is TGTGCCAGCAGCTTTTCTTCAGGATTCTCCTATGGCTACACCTTC. Amino acids: CASSFSSGFSYGYTF.